The 26 T cell receptor beta chains listed next were all sequenced from one sample in a study of blood T cell repertoires in COVID-19. Libraries were prepared by immunoSEQ multiplex PCR; TCRdb keeps only in-frame clonotypes and omits some of them. The table shows 100,000 to 150,000 clones, with around 89% occurring only once. Sequenced sample: peripheral blood. Receptors originate from a man aged 45-65 years with active or convalescent COVID-19.

The chain uses TRBV4-1 and TRBJ2-5, with TRBD2 matching 14 bases. Trimming at V came to 0 bases and at J to 7 bases, leaving 7 bases not matched to a gene. Germline CDR1 and CDR2: MGHRA and YSYEKL. The CDR3 is 17 amino acids. CDR3 bases: TGCGCCAGCAGCCAAGAGACCGGGACTAGCGGGAGAGGGACCCAGTACTTC. This gives the protein CASSQETGTSGRGTQYF.

The V call is TRBV3-1 (or the pseudogene TRBV3-2), the J call TRBJ2-7; 8 bases match TRBD1. This CDR3 spans 15 amino acids. Looked up from germline, CDR1 is LGHDT and CDR2 is YNNKEL (reference sequence). The V segment lost 1 base and the J segment 7 bases; nucleotides outside the gene matches: 9. The CDR3 region has the DNA TGTGCCAGCAGCCAAGTGGGACAGGTCACGGGGGAGCAGTACTTC. Its translation: CASSQVGQVTGEQYF.

The genes are TRBV28 and TRBJ1-2; D is ambiguous. Trimming cost V 1 base and J 8 bases, with 8 bases left between them. The CDR3 sequence is 12 residues long. Per germline, CDR1 MDHEN and CDR2 SYDVKM. The CDR3 sequence is CASSLSRVGYTF. The DNA for the CDR3 is TGTGCCAGCAGTTTATCTAGAGTGGGCTACACCTTC.

The chain employs TRBV5-6 and TRBJ1-1; the D is unclear. CDR1 is SGHDT, CDR2 YYEEEE, per germline. Between the trimmed V and J ends, which lost 0 bases and 7 bases, there was a span of 10 bases. The length of the CDR3 is 13 residues. CDR3 residues: CASSLAPAGEAFF. CDR3 nucleotide sequence: TGTGCCAGCAGCTTGGCGCCAGCGGGTGAAGCTTTCTTT.

The V call is TRBV6-6, the J call TRBJ2-2; TRBD2 might be the D (5 bases). Trimming left V 3 bases short and J 1 base short, with 9 bases between. Germline V gene lookup returns CDR1 MNHNY and CDR2 SVGAGI (reference sequence). The CDR3 has 15 residues. CDR3 loop: CASSYQRMNTGELFF. The DNA for the CDR3 is TGTGCCAGCAGTTATCAGCGGATGAACACCGGGGAGCTGTTTTTT.

This clone has only one observation. The chain recombines TRBV5-1 with TRBJ1-3; TRBD1 matches at 9 bases. Germline trimming cut 4 bases from V and 4 bases from J; bases unmatched to any gene: 3. The germline V gene encodes CDR1 SGHRS and CDR2 YFSETQ. This CDR3 has 14 amino acids. CDR3: CASSLGTGGNTIYF. The CDR3 DNA sequence: TGCGCCAGCAGCCTAGGGACAGGGGGAAACACCATATATTTT.

The V call is TRBV4-1, the J call TRBJ2-3, with 8 bases aligning to TRBD1. This CDR3 has 16 amino acids. V lost 4 bases and J lost 4; bases outside the gene matches: 10. Germline CDR1 MGHRA, CDR2 YSYEKL. CDR3 nucleotides: TGCGCCAGCAGCCTCTCGACAGGGGATCTGCCAGATACGCAGTATTTT. Translated, it gives CASSLSTGDLPDTQYF.

This rearrangement joins TRBV9 to TRBJ2-7; 11 positions match TRBD2. Losses at the gene ends were 0 bases for V and 4 bases for J; bases not matched to a gene: 9. Per germline, CDR1 SGDLS and CDR2 YYNGEE. The CDR3 runs to 17 residues. CDR3 loop: CASSVDTGTSGLYEQYF. CDR3 DNA sequence: TGTGCCAGCAGCGTAGATACCGGGACTAGCGGACTTTACGAGCAGTACTTC.

The J gene is TRBJ1-5, the V gene TRBV12-5, with D perhaps TRBD1 (6 bases). The CDR3 spans 15 residues. Trimming shortened V by 6 bases and J by 0 bases, and 12 bases separated the two germline ends. Per the germline V gene, CDR1 is LGHNT and CDR2 is FRNRAP. CDR3 in amino acids: CASGPDRYSNQPQHF. In nucleotides, the CDR3 is TGTGCTAGTGGACCTGACAGGTATAGCAATCAGCCCCAGCATTTT. The full variable domain, its missing parts supplied by reference TRBV12-5 and TRBJ1-5, is DARVTQTPRHKVTEMGQEVTMRCQPILGHNTVFWYRQTMMQGLELLAYFRNRAPLDDSGMPKDRFSAEMPDATLATLKIQPSEPRDSAVYFCASGPDRYSNQPQHFGDGTRLSIL.

This clone turned up a few times. The V and J genes are TRBV7-2 and TRBJ1-6; 9 bases line up with TRBD1. V lost 2 bases, J lost 8 bases, and 7 bases stayed unmatched. The CDR3 has 16 residues. Germline loops: CDR1 SGHTA, CDR2 FQGNSA. This CDR3 is CASSLFAGTGYSPLHF. DNA of the CDR3: TGTGCCAGCAGCTTATTTGCCGGGACAGGGTATTCACCCCTCCACTTT.

This clone has just a few counts. This chain connects TRBV3-1 (or the pseudogene TRBV3-2) to TRBJ2-3; TRBD2 agrees at 8 bases. The CDR3 has 16 amino acids. V gave up 1 base and J gave up 4 bases; unmatched junction bases: 7. Germline lookup yields CDR1 LGHDT and CDR2 YNNKEL (reference sequence). The CDR3 sequence is CASSQARGGVADTQYF. DNA for the CDR3: TGTGCCAGCAGCCAAGCTCGGGGGGGAGTCGCAGATACGCAGTATTTT.

The CDR3 loop is CASSLAGSGGVYEQYF. In DNA form, the CDR3 reads TGTGCCAGCAGCTTAGCTGGCAGCGGGGGGGTCTACGAGCAGTACTTC. The chain has TRBV7-8 and TRBJ2-7; 10 bases match TRBD2. The CDR3 is 16 residues long. Germline CDR1 and CDR2: SGHVS and FQNEAQ. V lost 0 bases, J lost 3 bases, and 5 bases stayed unmatched.

V and J are TRBV2 and TRBJ1-1; TRBD1 matches at 7 bases. The CDR3 runs to 17 residues. Germline CDR1 SNHLY, CDR2 FYNNEI. The V segment lost 6 bases and the J segment 1 base; nucleotides outside the gene matches: 14. The CDR3 DNA reads TGTGCCAGCAGGAGGGGGCCCGACAGGGTTGGGAACACTGAAGCTTTCTTT. Translating gives CASRRGPDRVGNTEAFF.

V usage is TRBV6-5 and J usage is TRBJ1-1, with D tentatively TRBD1 (5 bases). The CDR3 is 13 residues long. Trimming left V 5 bases short and J 1 base short, with 8 bases between. CDR1 is MNHEY, CDR2 SVGAGI, per germline. Here the CDR3 DNA reads TGTGCCAGCAGTAGAGGACAGAACACTGAAGCTTTCTTT. It translates to CASSRGQNTEAFF.

The chain employs TRBV5-5 and TRBJ1-4, with 8 bases lining up with TRBD1. Germline CDR1 and CDR2: SGHKS and YYEKEE (reference sequence). V lost 0 bases and J lost 7; bases outside the gene matches: 5. This CDR3 is 15 amino acids long. The CDR3 bases are TGTGCCAGCAGCTTGGGCTCCGGGACAGGTGAAAAACTGTTTTTT. As protein: CASSLGSGTGEKLFF.

The J gene is TRBJ2-2, the V gene TRBV28; 9 bases are shared with TRBD1. The CDR3 totals 16 residues. Germline CDR1 reads MDHEN; CDR2 reads SYDVKM. With V trimmed by 6 bases and J by 3 bases, 8 bases remained unmatched. CDR3 DNA sequence: TGTGCCAGCAGACCCCACAGGGGGCAAGACACCGGGGAGCTGTTTTTT. Translation gives CASRPHRGQDTGELFF.

The chain links TRBV15 to TRBJ2-4; 10 bases map to TRBD1. Trimming at V came to 5 bases and at J to 7 bases, leaving 11 bases not matched to a gene. Germline V gene lookup returns CDR1 LNHNV and CDR2 YYDKDF (reference sequence). CDR3 length: 16 residues. The CDR3 here is CATSPRMGGQGNIQYF. The CDR3 DNA follows: TGTGCCACCAGCCCAAGGATGGGGGGACAGGGGAACATTCAGTACTTC. Together with reference TRBV15 and TRBJ2-4, the CDR3 gives the full variable domain: DAMVIQNPRYQVTQFGKPVTLSCSQTLNHNVMYWYQQKSSQAPKLLFHYYDKDFNNEADTPDNFQSRRPNTSFCFLDIRSPGLGDTAMYLCATSPRMGGQGNIQYFGAGTRLSVL.

The V gene is TRBV2, the J gene TRBJ1-5; D perhaps matches TRBD1 (5 bases). Germline CDR1 and CDR2: SNHLY and FYNNEI. Trimming took 8 bases from V and 7 from J, leaving 18 bases between them. This CDR3 comprises 14 residues. CDR3 in amino acids: CASGQDGGWQPQHF. The DNA for the CDR3 is TGTGCCAGCGGCCAAGACGGGGGGTGGCAGCCCCAGCATTTT.

This clone has only one observation. This chain connects TRBV28 to TRBJ1-2, with 8 bases matching TRBD1. From germline, CDR1 is MDHEN and CDR2 SYDVKM. V shed 6 bases and J 4 bases; nucleotides not matched to a gene: 10. The CDR3 extends over 15 amino acids. CDR3 in amino acids: CASSSGTGGSYGYTF. The CDR3 DNA is TGTGCCAGCAGCTCCGGGACAGGTGGGTCCTATGGCTACACCTTC.

CDR3 sequence (DNA): TGTGCCAGCAGCATGGGACGACAGGGGGAGACCCAGTACTTC. Translated: CASSMGRQGETQYF. The rearrangement joins TRBV6-2 or TRBV6-3 to TRBJ2-5; 8 bases fit TRBD1. The CDR3 loop spans 14 amino acids. Germline V gene lookup returns CDR1 MNHEY and CDR2 SVGEGT. V was pared by 6 bases and J by 5 bases, with 8 bases of the junction left unmatched.

This rearrangement joins TRBV29-1 to TRBJ2-1; no clear D. Trimming cost V 4 bases and J 12 bases, with 13 bases left between them. Germline CDR1 is SQVTM and CDR2 is ANQGSEA. CDR3 length: 11 amino acids. CDR3 protein: CSVVSPTGQFF. The CDR3 DNA reads as TGCAGCGTTGTTTCCCCCACCGGGCAGTTCTTC.

This chain joins TRBV18 and TRBJ1-1; TRBD1 might be the D (6 bases). Germline loops: CDR1 KGHSH, CDR2 LQKENI. The CDR3 is 18 amino acids. Trimming cost V 0 bases and J 0 bases, with 17 bases left between them. CDR3 loop: CASSPPLLDGGLNTEAFF. The CDR3 region has the DNA TGTGCCAGCTCACCACCGCTTCTGGATGGGGGCCTGAACACTGAAGCTTTCTTT.

V and J are TRBV30 and TRBJ1-2, with 8 nucleotides matching TRBD1. Germline values: CDR1 GTSNPN, CDR2 SVGIG (reference sequence). The CDR3 has 14 amino acids. V dropped 3 bases and J dropped 7; count of bases not matched to a gene: 10. The CDR3 nucleotides are TGTGCCTGGAGCGCCCCAGGACAGGGCGGTGGCTACACCTTC. Residues: CAWSAPGQGGGYTF. Full variable domain (rest looked up from reference TRBV30 and TRBJ1-2): SQTIHQWPATLVQPVGSPLSLECTVEGTSNPNLYWYRQAAGRGLQLLFYSVGIGQISSEVPQNLSASRPQDRQFILSSKKLLLSDSGFYLCAWSAPGQGGGYTFGSGTRLTVV.

CDR3 protein: CSVAFAGTGELFF. The CDR3 nucleotides read TGCAGCGTAGCCTTTGCGGGCACCGGGGAGCTGTTTTTT. The chain carries TRBV29-1 and TRBJ2-2, with TRBD2 as a possible D gene (5 bases). This CDR3 has 13 amino acids. The V and J ends lost 6 bases and 4 bases respectively, with 12 bases between them. The V gene's germline CDR1 is SQVTM and CDR2 ANQGSEA.

J is TRBJ2-1 and V is TRBV7-2; 12 positions agree with TRBD2. CDR3 length equals 15 residues. CDR1 and CDR2 (germline): SGHTA, FQGNSA. Trimming took 4 bases from V and 9 from J; bases not matched to a gene: 7. The CDR3 region has the DNA TGTGCCAGCAGCTCGACTAGCGGGGGAGGGGGTGAGCAGTTCTTC. Translated: CASSSTSGGGGEQFF.

The chain couples TRBV5-5 to TRBJ2-5; 11 bases are shared with TRBD1. CDR1 and CDR2 (germline): SGHKS, YYEKEE (reference sequence). The CDR3 loop spans 15 amino acids. Trimming removed 4 bases from V and 2 bases from J; junction bases left unmatched: 4. Written as DNA, the CDR3 is TGTGCCAGCAGCCTAGGGGACAGGGGGCAAGAGACCCAGTACTTC. Its protein is CASSLGDRGQETQYF.